Sequencing of this TCR beta chain was carried out in a study of molecular identifiers for immune sequencing clone quantification. Study conclusions and caveats: Clones above 20 RNA copies contained over 97% of effector molecules but under 1% of naive ones. With a barcode shared among identical TCR molecules, highly expanded clone sizes could be underestimated.

The authors gated naive CD8 T cells as CD8+CD4-CCR7+CD45RA+ for sorting. The CDR3 is 14 amino acids. V lost 2 bases and J lost 4; bases outside the gene matches: 2. This clonotype was recorded at least ten times. Its antigen remains unknown. Using its own MiXCR run on the PCR reads, TCRdb lists one record per CDR3 protein. The table records about half a million distinct CDR3 sequences, about a fifth of them present only once. The chain has TRBV12-3 or TRBV12-4 and TRBJ2-7; 10 bases agree with TRBD1. Sequenced sample: naive CD8+ T cells from blood, with Jurkat cell RNA spiked in. Subset specified: FACS-sorted CD8+CD4-CCR7+CD45RA+ naive T cells. This sequence originates from a human donor in good health. Some libraries in this study had Jurkat cell RNA spiked in. The CDR3 DNA follows: TGTGCCAGCAGTTTATGGGACAGGGGTTACGAGCAGTACTTC. Encoded protein: CASSLWDRGYEQYF.